This T cell receptor beta chain was obtained from a study of low-dose radiotherapy and immunotherapy resistance in tumors. About the research overall: Intravenous administration to patients comprised nivolumab at 240 mg every two weeks and ipilimumab at 1 mg/kg every six weeks. Aspirin 300 mg was given orally each day for four cycles from cycle 1 day 1.

The TCRs were subjected to amplification over 20 PCR cycles employing a constant-region primer in conjunction with a V-primer adapter. Researchers amplified the isolated mRNA using in vitro transcription. Each CDR3 protein gets one entry after TCRdb re-called the reads with MiXCR. The sample carries 50,000 or so distinct CDR3 sequences, roughly a third recorded once. As to time point: after trial treatment. Noted treatment: LDRT plus nivolumab, ipilimumab, low-dose cyclophosphamide and aspirin (RACIN trial). Losses at the gene ends were 4 bases for V and 0 bases for J; bases not matched to a gene: 9. The CDR3 is 18 residues long. This clonotype was counted at least ten times.

The specimen was PBMCs, collected after low-dose radiotherapy plus immunotherapy. This clonotype was obtained from a male donor with rectosigmoid adenocarcinoma. The genes are TRBV12-3 or TRBV12-4 and TRBJ2-6; 7 bases agree with TRBD1. The CDR3 region is CASSYTGQLFSGANVLTF. The CDR3 nucleotides are TGTGCCAGCAGTTATACGGGACAGCTGTTCTCTGGGGCCAACGTCCTGACTTTC.